A single sample gave rise to the 13 T cell receptor beta chains below, sequenced in a study of beta chain features in type 1 diabetes. Isolated RNA was reverse transcribed in full, so expressed TCRB transcripts were sequenced. Produced via immunoSEQ multiplex PCR; TCRdb's table is partial and in-frame only. Here the sample spans 970,000 or so clones, about 17% being singletons. Source material: naive CD4+ T cells from blood. These TCRs come from a woman aged 18-29 years in good health.

The V call is TRBV7-9, the J call TRBJ2-6; the D gene could be TRBD1 or TRBD2 (6 bases each). V lost 10 bases, J lost 0 bases, and 22 bases lay in between. The CDR3 loop spans 18 amino acids. Germline V gene lookup returns CDR1 SEHNR and CDR2 FQNEAQ (reference sequence). In DNA form, the CDR3 reads TGTGCCATAGCCGGCCACAGGGACTTAGCCTCTGGGGCCAACGTCCTGACTTTC. Amino acid sequence: CAIAGHRDLASGANVLTF.

The chain has TRBV6-5 and TRBJ1-2; no reliable D call. Looked up from germline, CDR1 is MNHEY and CDR2 is SVGAGI. CDR3 length equals 16 residues. Trimming stripped 0 bases from V and 4 bases from J, with 15 bases between. The CDR3 nucleotides read TGTGCCAGCAGTTACTCGAAAGGTTTATCCTTCTATGGCTACACCTTC. It translates to CASSYSKGLSFYGYTF.

Written as DNA, the CDR3 is TGTGCCAGTAGAAGCGCTGCCCTGGGATACCCTGCAACTAATGAAAAACTGTTTTTT. Its protein product is CASRSAALGYPATNEKLFF. V gene TRBV19 combines with J gene TRBJ1-4; D call uncertain. Trimming shortened V by 6 bases and J by 0 bases, and 23 bases separated the two germline ends. Per the germline V gene, CDR1 is LNHDA and CDR2 is SQIVND (reference sequence). The CDR3 runs to 19 residues.

The V gene is TRBV5-1, the J gene TRBJ2-3; the match to TRBD2 covers 7 bases. The V and J ends lost 2 bases and 2 bases, in that order; junction bases with no gene match: 5. Germline assignment: CDR1 SGHRS and CDR2 YFSETQ. This CDR3 is built from 15 residues. The CDR3 DNA follows: TGCGCCAGCAGCTTAGGAGCGGGAAACACAGATACGCAGTATTTT. It yields the protein CASSLGAGNTDTQYF.

This clone occurred a few times. V is TRBV5-1 and J is TRBJ2-2; D ambiguous. CDR1 and CDR2 (germline): SGHRS, YFSETQ. This CDR3 contains 14 residues. The V gene lost 0 bases and the J gene lost 6 bases, with 9 bases spanning the gap. CDR3 bases: TGCGCCAGCAGCTTGGGCTGGCAGTCCGGGGAGCTGTTTTTT. As protein: CASSLGWQSGELFF.

The J gene is TRBJ1-1, the V gene TRBV29-1, with a tentative D call TRBD1 (6 bases). Trimming cost V 7 bases and J 0 bases, with 9 bases left between them. The CDR3 spans 12 residues. CDR1 and CDR2 (germline): SQVTM, ANQGSEA. The CDR3 loop is CSGGHMNTEAFF. In DNA form, the CDR3 reads TGCAGCGGGGGACATATGAACACTGAAGCTTTCTTT.

The V call is TRBV7-8, the J call TRBJ2-5, with 13 bases fitting TRBD2. Germline V gene lookup returns CDR1 SGHVS and CDR2 FQNEAQ. This CDR3 region has 16 residues. Unmatched junction bases numbered 6, after V lost 3 bases and J lost 5 bases. CDR3 sequence (DNA): TGTGCCAGCAGCTTCCCCGGACTAGCGGGAGTGGAGACCCAGTACTTC. It encodes CASSFPGLAGVETQYF.

The chain joins TRBV6-1 to TRBJ1-4; D might be TRBD1 (6 bases). V was shortened by 1 base and J by 8 bases, with 11 bases between the two germline ends. The CDR3 loop spans 14 amino acids. Germline CDR1 reads MNHNS; CDR2 reads SASEGT. The CDR3 sequence: CASSEGGLSEKLFF. DNA for the CDR3: TGTGCCAGCAGTGAAGGGGGGCTTAGCGAAAAACTGTTTTTT.

A few counts support this clone. The V call is TRBV11-1, the J call TRBJ2-1; TRBD2 matches 12 bases. Trimming at V came to 5 bases and at J to 4 bases, leaving 9 bases not matched to a gene. Germline V gene sequence: CDR1 SGHAT, CDR2 FQDESV (reference sequence). This CDR3 spans 17 amino acids. The CDR3 DNA reads TGTGCCAGCAGCCCCCACCCTGGACTAGCGGGATACAATGAGCAGTTCTTC. Amino acid sequence: CASSPHPGLAGYNEQFF.

This sequence joins TRBV11-2 and TRBJ2-7; no clear D gene. V was shortened by 3 bases and J by 0 bases, with 12 bases between the two germline ends. The CDR3 totals 15 residues. Germline V gives CDR1 SGHAT, CDR2 FQNNGV. The CDR3 spells CASSLVPLSSYEQYF. CDR3 bases: TGTGCCAGCAGCTTGGTTCCTCTAAGCTCCTACGAGCAGTACTTC. The complete variable domain, with remaining parts taken from reference TRBV11-2 and TRBJ2-7, reads EAGVAQSPRYKIIEKRQSVAFWCNPISGHATLYWYQQILGQGPKLLIQFQNNGVVDDSQLPKDRFSAERLKGVDSTLKIQPAKLEDSAVYLCASSLVPLSSYEQYFGPGTRLTVT.

This clone was picked up a small number of times. The V gene is TRBV2, the J gene TRBJ2-1; 7 bases are shared with TRBD2. V dropped 11 bases and J dropped 7; count of bases not matched to a gene: 14. Germline V gene lookup returns CDR1 SNHLY and CDR2 FYNNEI. CDR3 length: 14 amino acids. This CDR3 is CAVHPGTNSNEQFF. Written as DNA, the CDR3 is TGTGCCGTCCACCCCGGGACTAACTCTAATGAGCAGTTCTTC. Variable domain in full (rest from reference TRBV2 and TRBJ2-1): EPEVTQTPSHQVTQMGQEVILRCVPISNHLYFYWYRQILGQKVEFLVSFYNNEISEKSEIFDDQFSVERPDGSNFTLKIRSTKLEDSAMYFCAVHPGTNSNEQFFGPGTRLTVL.

The chain links TRBV28 to TRBJ2-1, with 14 bases that match TRBD2. After removal of 5 bases from V and 12 bases from J, the junction contained 9 bases not matched to a gene. Germline V gene sequence: CDR1 MDHEN, CDR2 SYDVKM. CDR3 length equals 15 residues. DNA for the CDR3: TGTGCCAGCAGTCCGACTAGCGGGAGGGCCCGCATGCAGTTCTTC. Its protein is CASSPTSGRARMQFF.

The chain couples TRBV6-5 to TRBJ2-7; 8 nucleotides align to TRBD1. The CDR3 totals 14 residues. Germline V gene sequence: CDR1 MNHEY, CDR2 SVGAGI. V lost 2 bases to trimming and J lost 2 bases; unmatched junction nucleotides: 2. CDR3 in amino acids: CASSYQGAPYEQYF. The CDR3 DNA reads TGTGCCAGCAGTTACCAGGGGGCCCCCTACGAGCAGTACTTC.